This T cell receptor beta chain was sequenced during a study of siplizumab effects on memory and regulatory T cells. The germline gives CDR1 MNHEY, CDR2 SMNVEV (reference sequence). V lost 5 bases and J lost 6; bases outside the gene matches: 15. The CDR3 runs to 16 residues. This clone was observed once. The assay covered 95,000 to 100,000 TCR templates per sample. Profiling relied on immunoSEQ multiplex PCR, and the TCRdb table lists in-frame clones only, not all of them. The table lists around 100,000 clones, approximately 95% of them singletons. This receptor was identified in a human donor in good health. V is TRBV27 and J is TRBJ2-7; 8 bases line up with TRBD1. Sequenced material: non-Treg CD4+ T cells sorted from blood. Here the CDR3 reads CASSRTTGGKSGEQYF. The CDR3 DNA reads TGTGCCAGCAGTCGAACTACAGGGGGTAAGTCGGGCGAGCAGTACTTC.